This T cell receptor beta chain was found in a study of CD8+ T cells in alopecia areata. To note about this clone: The antigen remains undetermined.

Study-level results: Normal scalp had lower clonality than lesional scalp, with alopecia totalis/universalis lesions showing this most strongly. Patients displayed less clarity in TCR sharing than mice, a finding possibly related to HLA.

Sequencing relied on a cDNA template that was reverse transcribed from extracted RNA. Profiled with immunoSEQ multiplex PCR; TCRdb holds only in-frame clones, not every one. The top ten hold roughly 25% of the sample, which has about 110,000 clones, 58% seen once. Individuals with alopecia areata gave both lesional scalp punch biopsies and peripheral blood for collection. The authors sorted CD4+ and CD8+ T cells from PBMCs. V shed 0 bases and J 2 bases; nucleotides not matched to a gene: 4. This CDR3 is built from 16 residues. Germline V CDR1 and CDR2: MNHEY, SMNVEV (reference sequence). The origin of this receptor is a human donor with alopecia areata. The sample comprised NKG2D-low CD8+ T cells sorted from blood. V is TRBV27 and J is TRBJ2-1; TRBD2 agrees at 7 bases. The CDR3 protein is CASSLSGGSPYNEQFF. The CDR3 bases are TGTGCCAGCAGTTTATCTGGCGGGAGCCCCTACAATGAGCAGTTCTTC.